The 32 T cell receptor beta chains given below trace back to one sample, sequenced in a study of blood T cell repertoires in COVID-19 (dated by TCRdb to the early 2020s). Library method: the immunoSEQ multiplex PCR assay. TCRdb limited this immuneACCESS table to in-frame rearrangements with V and J called. A share of clones is missing; checked studies link under half to unresolved V genes, and the rest is unexplained. Present in this sample are 200,000 to 250,000 clones, about four fifths of which were seen just once. The biggest ten clones account for about 4.6% of the sample. Specimen: PBMCs or T cells enriched from blood (not recorded which). Receptors were obtained from a woman aged 50 to 60 who had been exposed to COVID-19.

The V gene is TRBV27, the J gene TRBJ2-7; TRBD1 agrees at 7 bases. Germline values: CDR1 MNHEY, CDR2 SMNVEV (reference sequence). The CDR3 has 13 amino acids. V was pared by 6 bases and J by 3 bases, with 5 bases of the junction left unmatched. CDR3 bases: TGTGCCAGCAGGCGACAGGGAGACTACGAGCAGTACTTC. The encoded protein is CASRRQGDYEQYF.

The chain links TRBV2 to TRBJ2-1, with a possible D match to TRBD1 (5 bases). In germline, CDR1 is SNHLY, CDR2 FYNNEI. The CDR3 spans 13 residues. Trimming stripped 3 bases from V and 6 bases from J, with 9 bases between. CDR3 nucleotides: TGTGCCAGCAGTGAGCAGGGTTTCAATGAGCAGTTCTTC. It specifies CASSEQGFNEQFF.

This chain uses TRBV5-4 with TRBJ1-1; the D gene is possibly TRBD1 (5 bases). The CDR3 consists of 18 residues. Per the germline V gene, CDR1 is SGHNT and CDR2 is YYREEE (reference sequence). The germline V and J ends were trimmed by 4 bases and 3 bases, with 25 bases remaining between them. The CDR3 DNA follows: TGTGCCAGCAGCCTTGGGACTACCTTTGGGGGGTGGGACACTGAAGCTTTCTTT. This encodes CASSLGTTFGGWDTEAFF.

This clone was found once. V usage is TRBV19 and J usage is TRBJ2-5; TRBD2 is a possible D gene (5 bases). The CDR3 spans 15 residues. Germline-derived CDR1 and CDR2 are LNHDA and SQIVND (reference sequence). V lost 1 base and J 1 base, leaving 10 bases between the germline ends. The CDR3 loop reads CASSIGPGIQETQYF. The CDR3 DNA sequence: TGTGCCAGTAGTATAGGGCCGGGAATCCAAGAGACCCAGTACTTC.

This chain uses TRBV2 with TRBJ2-2; 9 nucleotides match TRBD1. Germline CDR1 and CDR2: SNHLY and FYNNEI. This CDR3 region has 14 residues. Losses at the gene ends were 6 bases for V and 7 bases for J; bases not matched to a gene: 6. CDR3 amino acids: CASSGQGFNGELFF. CDR3 DNA sequence: TGTGCCAGCAGCGGACAGGGGTTCAACGGGGAGCTGTTTTTT.

The chain is built from TRBV5-6 and TRBJ2-7; TRBD1 aligns across 9 bases. This CDR3 comprises 14 residues. With 4 bases clipped from V and 1 base from J, the junction kept 3 bases outside the gene matches. Germline CDR1 SGHDT, CDR2 YYEEEE. The CDR3 region has the DNA TGTGCCAGCAGCGGACAGGGGAGGTCCTACGAGCAGTACTTC. This translates into CASSGQGRSYEQYF.

This sequence joins TRBV19 and TRBJ2-1; weak D call: TRBD1 (5 bases). Germline V lookup: CDR1 LNHDA, CDR2 SQIVND (reference sequence). The CDR3 is made up of 15 amino acids. The germline V and J ends were trimmed by 0 bases and 4 bases, with 10 bases remaining between them. DNA for the CDR3: TGTGCCAGTAGTATAGAGGGTAGGGGTTACAATGAGCAGTTCTTC. It codes for CASSIEGRGYNEQFF.

The chain carries TRBV11-2 and TRBJ2-5; D is perhaps TRBD2 (5 bases). The CDR3 is 15 amino acids. Germline CDR1 reads SGHAT; CDR2 reads FQNNGV. V dropped 4 bases and J dropped 1 base, with 13 bases sitting between them. The CDR3: CASSSSPRTQETQYF. The CDR3 nucleotides are TGTGCCAGCAGCTCTAGCCCCCGGACCCAAGAGACCCAGTACTTC.

The rearrangement joins TRBV9 to TRBJ2-3; TRBD1 aligns across 7 bases. Trimming removed 3 bases from V and 2 bases from J; junction bases left unmatched: 3. The CDR3 length is 14 residues. The germline V gene encodes CDR1 SGDLS and CDR2 YYNGEE. In DNA, the CDR3 is TGTGCCAGCAGCGAGGGGGCCCACACAGATACGCAGTATTTT. It yields the protein CASSEGAHTDTQYF.

This clone was recorded once. The chain has TRBV6-1 and TRBJ1-1, with TRBD1 matching 9 bases. V dropped 3 bases and J dropped 5; count of bases not matched to a gene: 4. CDR1 is MNHNS and CDR2 is SASEGT in the germline V gene. The CDR3 has 14 residues. The CDR3 DNA is TGTGCCAGCAGTGACCACAGGGGGCGGACTGAAGCTTTCTTT. The encoded protein is CASSDHRGRTEAFF.

This sequence joins TRBV5-4 and TRBJ2-3; possible D gene TRBD1, 6 bases. V was shortened by 4 bases and J by 0 bases, with 15 bases between the two germline ends. Germline assignment: CDR1 SGHNT and CDR2 YYREEE (reference sequence). The CDR3 extends over 16 amino acids. The CDR3 nucleotides read TGTGCCAGCAGCGTCCGACAGGTCCCAAGCACAGATACGCAGTATTTT. Its protein product is CASSVRQVPSTDTQYF.

The chain combines TRBV12-3 or TRBV12-4 with TRBJ2-2; a possible D gene is TRBD2 (5 bases). The CDR3 has 13 amino acids. Between the trimmed V and J ends, which lost 6 bases and 3 bases, there was a span of 8 bases. CDR3 region: CASRSSHTGELFF. CDR3 nucleotides: TGTGCCAGCAGATCTAGCCACACCGGGGAGCTGTTTTTT.

There are a few counts of this clone. The CDR3 loop is CASSYLVRDTQYF. The CDR3 DNA sequence: TGTGCCAGCAGTTACTTGGTTCGGGATACGCAGTATTTT. The chain recombines TRBV6-2 or TRBV6-3 with TRBJ2-3; D is unclear. Germline CDR1 is MNHEY and CDR2 is SVGEGT. Trimming took off 1 base at V and 6 bases at J, with 8 bases between the two ends. The CDR3 spans 13 residues.

The chain uses TRBV28 and TRBJ1-2; tentative D call: TRBD1 (6 bases). CDR1 and CDR2 (germline): MDHEN, SYDVKM. V gave up 7 bases and J gave up 8 bases, with 17 bases separating them. The CDR3 runs to 13 residues. CDR3 sequence: CASTRGQGMGYTF. The CDR3 region has the DNA TGTGCCAGCACCCGAGGGCAGGGGATGGGCTACACCTTC.

V is TRBV5-1 and J is TRBJ2-5, with D possibly TRBD1 on 7 matching bases. There are 15 residues in the CDR3. Trimming pared 4 bases from V and 3 bases from J, leaving 16 bases between. Germline loops: CDR1 SGHRS, CDR2 YFSETQ. CDR3 sequence reads: CASSPEGRGEETQYF. CDR3 sequence (DNA): TGCGCCAGCAGCCCGGAGGGCAGGGGGGAAGAGACCCAGTACTTC. Together with reference TRBV5-1 and TRBJ2-5, the CDR3 gives the full variable domain: KAGVTQTPRYLIKTRGQQVTLSCSPISGHRSVSWYQQTPGQGLQFLFEYFSETQRNKGNFPGRFSGRQFSNSRSEMNVSTLELGDSALYLCASSPEGRGEETQYFGPGTRLLVL.

The chain has TRBV30 and TRBJ2-7, with D unresolved. This CDR3 region has 12 residues. The V end was cut by 4 bases, the J end by 1 base, with 8 bases between. Germline V gene lookup returns CDR1 GTSNPN and CDR2 SVGIG (reference sequence). CDR3 DNA: TGTGCCTGGACGGGTCAATCCTACGAGCAGTACTTC. Translated, it gives CAWTGQSYEQYF.

This clone was seen only a few times. The chain joins TRBV9 to TRBJ1-3; no reliable D call. Germline V CDR1 and CDR2: SGDLS, YYNGEE. Trimming removed 2 bases at V and 8 bases at J, with 11 bases between. The CDR3 is 13 amino acids. The CDR3 DNA is TGTGCCAGCAGCGTCCAAGTAACGGACACCATATATTTT. This sequence encodes CASSVQVTDTIYF.

This sequence joins TRBV7-2 and TRBJ2-7, with 7 bases lining up with TRBD2. The CDR3 covers 15 residues. Germline V gene lookup returns CDR1 SGHTA and CDR2 FQGNSA. J gave up 3 bases and V 1 base, and 6 bases lay outside the gene matches. The DNA for the CDR3 is TGTGCCAGCAGCTTAGATACTAGCGCCTACTACGAGCAGTACTTC. The encoded protein is CASSLDTSAYYEQYF.

The gene calls are TRBV11-2 and TRBJ2-3; tentatively, D is TRBD2 (5 bases). The length of the CDR3 is 14 residues. Trimming removed 2 bases from V and 6 bases from J, with 12 bases in between. The germline V gene encodes CDR1 SGHAT and CDR2 FQNNGV. The CDR3 loop reads CASSLQRRGDTQYF. CDR3 DNA: TGTGCCAGCAGCTTACAGAGGCGCGGGGATACGCAGTATTTT. Full variable domain (remainder filled in from reference TRBV11-2 and TRBJ2-3): EAGVAQSPRYKIIEKRQSVAFWCNPISGHATLYWYQQILGQGPKLLIQFQNNGVVDDSQLPKDRFSAERLKGVDSTLKIQPAKLEDSAVYLCASSLQRRGDTQYFGPGTRLTVL.

The chain is built from TRBV20-1 and TRBJ2-3; TRBD2 aligns across 8 bases. V trimming: 3 bases; J trimming: 1 base; junction bases outside the gene matches: 3. The CDR3 loop spans 14 amino acids. Per germline, CDR1 DFQATT and CDR2 SNEGSKA (reference sequence). CDR3 in amino acids: CSASSGGRTDTQYF. The CDR3 coding sequence is TGCAGTGCTAGTTCGGGGGGGCGCACAGATACGCAGTATTTT.

V gene TRBV21-1 combines with J gene TRBJ1-2; the table assigns TRBD1, which was not confirmed against the DNA. TRBV21-1 counts as a pseudogene. The CDR3 is made up of 15 amino acids. CDR3 in amino acids: CASSWPENANYGYTF. The CDR3 nucleotides read TGTGCCAGCAGCTGGCCCGAAAACGCTAACTATGGCTACACCTTC.

The sample holds one count of this clone. The chain joins TRBV3-1 (or the pseudogene TRBV3-2) to TRBJ2-1, with D uncertain. CDR1 is LGHDT, CDR2 YNNKEL, per germline (reference sequence). The CDR3 consists of 15 residues. V was shortened by 1 base and J by 0 bases, with 7 bases between the two germline ends. CDR3 sequence: CASSQVPVSYNEQFF. The DNA for the CDR3 is TGTGCCAGCAGCCAAGTCCCCGTCTCCTACAATGAGCAGTTCTTC.

The chain carries TRBV12-5 and TRBJ2-7; 8 nucleotides match TRBD1. Trimming cost V 2 bases and J 7 bases; bases outside gene matches: 1. The CDR3 spans 12 residues. CDR1 is LGHNT, CDR2 FRNRAP, per germline. CDR3 amino acids: CASGLTGGEQYF. In nucleotides, the CDR3 is TGTGCTAGTGGTTTGACAGGGGGGGAGCAGTACTTC.

As regards this clone: One end of the junction varies from germline; a read error may be responsible. V gene TRBV5-6 combines with J gene TRBJ1-2, with 10 positions matching TRBD1. This CDR3 has 14 residues. In germline, CDR1 is SGHDT, CDR2 YYEEEE. CDR3 nucleotides: TGTGCCAGCAGCTTGGTGGCAAGACAGGGGGCTGGCAAATTC. Protein sequence: CASSLVARQGAGKF.

The CDR3 here is CASSEQQGAGGYTF. CDR3 in DNA: TGTGCCAGCAGTGAGCAACAGGGGGCGGGAGGCTACACCTTC. The rearrangement links TRBV6-1 to TRBJ1-2; 9 bases map to TRBD1. V lost 3 bases and J lost 8; bases outside the gene matches: 7. The germline CDR1 and CDR2 sequences are MNHNS and SASEGT. The CDR3 covers 14 residues.

This chain uses TRBV5-4 with TRBJ2-1; D is ambiguous. V shed 1 base and J shed 6 bases, with 8 bases lying between them. Germline lookup yields CDR1 SGHNT and CDR2 YYREEE (reference sequence). The CDR3 consists of 13 residues. CDR3 amino acids: CASSLPRANEQFF. CDR3 DNA sequence: TGTGCCAGCAGCTTGCCCCGAGCCAATGAGCAGTTCTTC.

Here the CDR3 reads CASSEGTKGTQYF. The CDR3 nucleotides are TGTGCCAGCAGCGAGGGGACAAAAGGGACCCAGTACTTC. The rearrangement joins TRBV7-8 to TRBJ2-5; TRBD1 might be the D (6 bases). The CDR3 is made up of 13 amino acids. Trimming pared 5 bases from V and 7 bases from J, leaving 14 bases between. The germline V gene has CDR1 SGHVS and CDR2 FQNEAQ.

This clone was seen a single time. The rearrangement uses TRBV7-2 and TRBJ1-5; D unclear. The ends were cut back, 5 bases at V and 4 bases at J, with 15 bases in the middle. Per germline, CDR1 SGHTA and CDR2 FQGNSA. The CDR3 runs 15 residues. This chain's CDR3 is CASSRVFNPNQPQHF. The CDR3 coding sequence is TGTGCCAGCAGCCGGGTCTTTAATCCAAATCAGCCCCAGCATTTT.

J is TRBJ1-6 and V is TRBV9; D ambiguous. V was clipped by 0 bases and J by 7 bases, with 14 bases between them. There are 16 residues in the CDR3. From germline, CDR1 is SGDLS and CDR2 YYNGEE. CDR3 sequence reads: CASSVGGREDNSPLHF. The CDR3 nucleotides read TGTGCCAGCAGCGTAGGGGGTAGGGAGGACAATTCACCCCTCCACTTT.

At least ten counts were recorded for this clone. The chain links TRBV2 to TRBJ1-6; 7 positions agree with TRBD1. The germline CDR1 and CDR2 sequences are SNHLY and FYNNEI. The CDR3 extends over 12 amino acids. V trimming: 8 bases; J trimming: 10 bases; junction bases outside the gene matches: 5. Here the CDR3 DNA reads TGTGCCAGCGGAGGGGGCATGTCACCCCTCCACTTT. Protein sequence: CASGGGMSPLHF. The variable domain in full, with the rest retrieved from reference TRBV2 and TRBJ1-6, is EPEVTQTPSHQVTQMGQEVILRCVPISNHLYFYWYRQILGQKVEFLVSFYNNEISEKSEIFDDQFSVERPDGSNFTLKIRSTKLEDSAMYFCASGGGMSPLHFGNGTRLTVT.

Comment on this clone: Germline and junction disagree at one end, which may indicate a read error. The chain couples TRBV4-2 to TRBJ2-3, with TRBD1 identical over 8 bases. This CDR3 is 15 amino acids long. Germline CDR1 LGHNA, CDR2 YNFKEQ. The chain's CDR3 is CASSQETGGTDTQYF. CDR3 coding DNA: TGTGCCAGCAGTCAAGAGACAGGGGGCACAGATACGCAGTATTTT.

In DNA, the CDR3 is TGTGCCAGCAGTTTTGGCAGGGAAGGCGGCTACACCTTC. It is translated as CASSFGREGGYTF. The V and J genes are TRBV28 and TRBJ1-2; the D gene is possibly TRBD1 (5 bases). Germline values: CDR1 MDHEN, CDR2 SYDVKM. Trimming pared 3 bases from V and 8 bases from J, leaving 13 bases between. The CDR3 is 13 amino acids.